This TCR beta chain was recorded in a study of cytomegalovirus exposure and HLA in healthy donors. Study-level findings and limits: Most CMV-associated TCR beta chains were later found to appear HLA-restricted.

The PCR was carried out with 60 Vbeta primers and 13 Jbeta primers. Clones were sequenced by immunoSEQ multiplex PCR, and TCRdb holds only the in-frame ones, with some missing. The data contain 160,000 or so clones, roughly 80% of them seen just once; the ten biggest clones take up 1% to 1.5%. With 4 bases removed from V and 6 bases from J, the gap between germline ends came to 17 bases. Per germline, CDR1 SGHKS and CDR2 YYEKEE (reference sequence). This CDR3 is 16 amino acids long. Points on this clone: Its antigen is currently unknown.

The material sequenced was PBMCs. The rearrangement joins TRBV5-5 to TRBJ1-6; TRBD1 might be the D (5 bases). The sequence was collected from a man in his fifties or sixties in good health and CMV-seropositive. In DNA, the CDR3 is TGTGCCAGCAGCACGATTCGGACGGACATTAATTCACCCCTCCACTTT. It specifies CASSTIRTDINSPLHF. Using reference TRBV5-5 and TRBJ1-6 for the parts outside the CDR3, the full variable domain is DAGVTQSPTHLIKTRGQQVTLRCSPISGHKSVSWYQQVLGQGPQFIFQYYEKEERGRGNFPDRFSARQFPNYSSELNVNALLLGDSALYLCASSTIRTDINSPLHFGNGTRLTVT.